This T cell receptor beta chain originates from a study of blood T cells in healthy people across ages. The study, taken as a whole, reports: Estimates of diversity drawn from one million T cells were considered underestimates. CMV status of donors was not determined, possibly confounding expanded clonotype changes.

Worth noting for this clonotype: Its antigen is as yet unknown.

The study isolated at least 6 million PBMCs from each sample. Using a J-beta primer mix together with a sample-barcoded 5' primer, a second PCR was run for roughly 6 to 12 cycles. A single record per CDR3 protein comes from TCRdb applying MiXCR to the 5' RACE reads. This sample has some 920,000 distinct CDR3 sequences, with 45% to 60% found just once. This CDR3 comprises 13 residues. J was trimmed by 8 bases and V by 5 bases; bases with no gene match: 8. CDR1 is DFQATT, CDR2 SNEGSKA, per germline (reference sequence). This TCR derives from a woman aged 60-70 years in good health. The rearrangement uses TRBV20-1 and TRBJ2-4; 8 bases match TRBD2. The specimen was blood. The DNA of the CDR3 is TGCAGTGCTCCTGGGGGGACTAGAGACATTCAGTACTTC. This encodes CSAPGGTRDIQYF.